This entry concerns a single T cell receptor (beta chain). Its antigen remains unknown. The primer mix had 60 Vbeta and 13 Jbeta primers. TCRdb's table, derived via immunoSEQ multiplex PCR, lists solely in-frame clones and lacks some. This table holds fewer than 60,000 clones. The CDR3 runs 16 residues. The V gene's germline CDR1 is SGHRS and CDR2 YFSETQ. Trimming cost V 4 bases and J 5 bases, with 18 bases left between them. This entry belongs to a study of cytomegalovirus exposure and HLA in healthy donors. The study, taken as a whole, reports: It was likely that a cluster of highly shared sequence variants was a sequencing artifact. Across donors, presence/absence analyses took sequencing depth to be roughly uniform. Later analysis suggested links between common viral pathogens and several top significant clusters.

The sample was PBMCs. The sequence was collected from a woman aged 25 to 39 in good health and CMV-seropositive. The chain combines TRBV5-1 with TRBJ2-2; weak D call: TRBD2 (6 bases). Here the CDR3 reads CASSRRGGSETGELFF. The CDR3 DNA follows: TGCGCCAGCAGCCGCCGCGGAGGGAGTGAGACCGGGGAGCTGTTTTTT.